A selection of T cell receptor beta chains follows, all from one sample in a study of blood T cell repertoires in COVID-19. TCRdb's table, derived via immunoSEQ multiplex PCR, lists solely in-frame clones and lacks some. Here the sample spans 400,000 to 500,000 clones, roughly 90% being singletons. The sequencing sample was made of PBMCs or T cells enriched from blood (not recorded which). The receptors shown here come from a woman between 18 and 29 years old who had been exposed to COVID-19. The CDR3 runs from the conserved cysteine through the conserved F or W. Fields, in order: V gene, J gene, D gene, clone size, CDR3 length, CDR3 protein, CDR3 DNA. A D gene is named only where the DNA matches it firmly. Where a row states a size, it is once, few, many or the class of an expanded clone; other rows omit it.

TRBV7-9,TRBJ1-4,-,-,12,CASTSLEEKLFF,TGTGCCAGCACCTCACTTGAAGAAAAACTGTTTTTT
TRBV5-4,TRBJ2-7,TRBD2,-,16,CASSLEASGGSYEQYF,TGTGCCAGCAGCTTGGAGGCTAGCGGGGGTTCCTACGAGCAGTACTTC
TRBV10-3,TRBJ2-2,-,once,14,CAIREGPEGGELFF,TGTGCCATCAGGGAGGGACCGGAGGGCGGGGAGCTGTTTTTT
TRBV18,TRBJ1-5,-,-,14,CASSPPESGQPQHF,TGTGCCAGCTCACCACCGGAAAGCGGTCAGCCCCAGCATTTT
TRBV19,TRBJ2-7,-,-,14,CASSMVPGLYEQYF,TGTGCCAGTAGTATGGTACCAGGGCTCTACGAGCAGTACTTC
TRBV9,TRBJ1-1,-,-,15,CASSPGEGVGTEAFF,TGTGCCAGCAGCCCAGGGGAGGGTGTTGGCACTGAAGCTTTCTTT
TRBV21-1,TRBJ1-4,-,few,21,CASSRFTDGTGGANGNEKLFF,TGTGCCAGCAGCCGATTCACTGACGGGACAGGGGGCGCCAACGGAAATGAAAAACTGTTTTTT
TRBV5-1,TRBJ2-2,-,-,14,CASSLGYGDGELFF,TGCGCCAGCAGCTTGGGCTACGGGGACGGGGAGCTGTTTTTT
TRBV5-5,TRBJ2-5,TRBD1,few,15,CASSLETGGWETQYF,TGTGCCAGCAGCTTAGAGACAGGGGGCTGGGAGACCCAGTACTTC
TRBV2,TRBJ1-5,-,-,13,CASSEGGNQPQHF,TGTGCCAGCAGTGAGGGGGGAAATCAGCCCCAGCATTTT
TRBV7-8,TRBJ2-7,TRBD1,-,14,CASSLGTGPYEQYF,TGTGCCAGCAGCTTAGGGACAGGACCCTACGAGCAGTACTTC
TRBV14,TRBJ2-1,TRBD2,-,19,CASSQDPGTSGRVVNEQFF,TGTGCCAGCAGCCAAGATCCCGGGACTAGCGGGAGGGTAGTCAATGAGCAGTTCTTC
TRBV21-1,TRBJ2-1,-,-,19,CASRLTTFWTSGGNNEQFF,TGTGCCAGCAGGCTAACAACCTTTTGGACTAGCGGGGGAAACAATGAGCAGTTCTTC
TRBV2,TRBJ1-5,-,few,15,CASSPDSYSNQPQHF,TGTGCCAGCAGTCCAGACAGCTATAGCAATCAGCCCCAGCATTTT
TRBV12-3/TRBV12-4,TRBJ2-7,TRBD1,-,13,CASLGQPSYEQYF,TGTGCCAGCCTGGGACAGCCGTCCTACGAGCAGTACTTC
TRBV5-1,TRBJ2-3,-,-,18,CASSLGGIQRSGTDTQYF,TGCGCCAGCAGTCTGGGGGGAATACAGAGAAGCGGCACAGATACGCAGTATTTT
TRBV28,TRBJ2-7,TRBD1,-,14,CASSSQGQTLGQYF,TGTGCCAGCAGTTCCCAGGGACAGACCTTGGGGCAGTACTTC
TRBV7-2,TRBJ2-3,-,once,12,CASSQLADTQYF,TGTGCCAGCAGTCAACTAGCCGACACGCAGTATTTT
TRBV14,TRBJ2-2,TRBD2,-,15,CASSQVAGGHGELFF,TGTGCCAGCAGCCAAGTAGCGGGGGGCCACGGGGAGCTGTTTTTT
TRBV6-5,TRBJ2-2,-,-,12,CASSFNTGELFF,TGTGCCAGCAGCTTTAACACCGGGGAGCTGTTTTTT
TRBV7-8,TRBJ2-1,-,-,18,CASSLPMGLQSSYNEQFF,TGTGCCAGCAGCTTACCCATGGGACTTCAAAGCTCCTACAATGAGCAGTTCTTC
TRBV5-1,TRBJ2-1,TRBD2,-,14,CASQTSGPYNEQFF,TGCGCCAGTCAGACTAGCGGGCCCTACAATGAGCAGTTCTTC
TRBV7-9,TRBJ1-2,TRBD1,few,13,CASSAQGAGGYTF,TGTGCCAGCAGCGCACAGGGGGCAGGGGGCTACACCTTC
TRBV29-1,TRBJ2-1,-,-,13,CSVDGVSYNEQFF,TGCAGCGTTGATGGAGTCTCCTACAATGAGCAGTTCTTC
TRBV3-1/TRBV3-2,TRBJ2-7,TRBD2,once,15,CASSPITSGSYEQYF,TGTGCCAGCAGCCCAATCACTAGCGGATCCTACGAGCAGTACTTC
TRBV4-2,TRBJ2-7,TRBD2,-,15,CASSQGDSGSNEQYF,TGTGCCAGCAGCCAAGGAGATAGCGGGAGCAACGAGCAGTACTTC
TRBV5-4,TRBJ2-2,-,once,14,CASSSGHSTGELFF,TGTGCCAGCAGCTCGGGACACTCCACCGGGGAGCTGTTTTTT
TRBV4-3,TRBJ1-4,-,-,15,CASSATRGGNEKLFF,TGCGCCAGCAGCGCGACGCGGGGGGGGAATGAAAAACTGTTTTTT
TRBV15,TRBJ2-1,-,-,14,CATSRDQSYNEQFF,TGTGCCACCAGCAGAGATCAGTCTTACAATGAGCAGTTCTTC
TRBV5-5,TRBJ2-3,TRBD2,-,17,CASSWGLAGGPTDTQYF,TGTGCCAGCAGCTGGGGACTAGCGGGAGGGCCAACAGATACGCAGTATTTT
TRBV28,TRBJ2-7,TRBD2,-,12,CASSLGGTEQYF,TGTGCCAGCAGTTTGGGGGGGACCGAGCAGTACTTC
TRBV7-2,TRBJ2-7,TRBD2,-,15,CASSTLAGVTYEQYF,TGTGCCAGCAGCACGTTAGCGGGAGTAACCTACGAGCAGTACTTC
TRBV7-9,TRBJ2-5,-,-,14,CASSRDNAQETQYF,TGTGCCAGCAGCCGTGACAACGCCCAAGAGACCCAGTACTTC
TRBV7-2,TRBJ2-1,-,-,13,CASSTGLDNEQFF,TGTGCCAGCAGCACCGGACTGGACAATGAGCAGTTCTTC
TRBV7-2,TRBJ2-2,-,-,15,CASSLVGGVTGELFF,TGTGCCAGCAGCTTAGTTGGCGGGGTGACCGGGGAGCTGTTTTTT
TRBV4-1,TRBJ2-7,-,-,14,CASSQDLAEYEQYF,TGCGCCAGCAGCCAAGATCTGGCAGAATACGAGCAGTACTTC
TRBV27,TRBJ2-7,TRBD2,few,15,CASSLGLADSYEQYF,TGTGCCAGCAGTTTAGGACTAGCGGACTCCTACGAGCAGTACTTC
TRBV27,TRBJ2-1,-,-,11,CASSYGGEQFF,TGTGCCAGCAGTTATGGCGGTGAGCAGTTCTTC
TRBV5-4,TRBJ1-1,-,few,15,CASSLARAPNTEAFF,TGTGCCAGCAGCTTGGCGAGGGCCCCGAACACTGAAGCTTTCTTT
TRBV15,TRBJ1-5,TRBD1,-,15,CATSREASGGEPQHF,TGTGCCACCAGCAGAGAGGCCTCAGGGGGCGAGCCCCAGCATTTT
TRBV2,TRBJ2-1,TRBD2,-,13,CASSDSGRDEQFF,TGTGCCAGCAGTGATTCAGGGAGGGATGAGCAGTTCTTC
TRBV15,TRBJ2-2,-,-,14,CATSSIQGGGELFF,TGTGCCACCAGCAGCATCCAGGGCGGCGGGGAGCTGTTTTTT
TRBV6-5,TRBJ1-1,TRBD1,-,15,CASSYVDRENTEAFF,TGTGCCAGCAGTTACGTTGACAGGGAGAACACTGAAGCTTTCTTT
TRBV5-1,TRBJ2-3,-,-,21,CASSFPRQGALAGGSTDTQYF,TGCGCCAGCAGCTTCCCCCGACAGGGGGCCCTAGCGGGGGGATCAACAGATACGCAGTATTTT
TRBV2,TRBJ1-1,-,-,13,CASSGQTNTEAFF,TGTGCCAGCAGTGGACAGACCAACACTGAAGCTTTCTTT
TRBV28,TRBJ2-7,-,-,12,CASGTSTYEQYF,TGTGCCAGCGGGACATCCACCTACGAGCAGTACTTC
TRBV10-2,TRBJ2-7,TRBD2,-,12,CASRTSGDEQYF,TGCGCCAGCAGGACTAGCGGGGACGAGCAGTACTTC
TRBV30,TRBJ2-3,-,few,18,CAWSEGRALPLSTDTQYF,TGTGCCTGGAGTGAGGGCAGGGCCCTCCCCCTTAGCACAGATACGCAGTATTTT
TRBV28,TRBJ2-1,TRBD2,-,17,CASSPLPLAGSYNEQFF,TGTGCCAGCAGTCCATTGCCTCTAGCGGGTTCCTACAATGAGCAGTTCTTC
TRBV12-3/TRBV12-4,TRBJ2-7,-,-,13,CASSLLRVNEQYF,TGTGCCAGCAGTTTACTCAGGGTCAACGAGCAGTACTTC
TRBV27,TRBJ2-7,-,-,14,CASKSRRGVYEQYF,TGTGCCAGCAAATCTAGGAGGGGTGTATACGAGCAGTACTTC
TRBV19,TRBJ1-2,TRBD1,-,13,CATGTAFNYGYTF,TGTGCCACCGGGACAGCCTTTAACTATGGCTACACCTTC